Sequencing of this T cell receptor beta chain was carried out in a study of T cell responses to AZD1222 COVID-19 vaccine. Overall study findings and caveats: Seropositive at baseline were only six or seven AZD1222 recipients. Donors, mostly white British, included more females; clonal diversity was possibly underestimated. Reportedly, nearly half the spike-specific TCRs target unmutated variant regions.

Turning to this clone: Its cognate antigen is unknown. Other DNA sequences in the sample encode the same CDR3.

Only in-frame clones appear in the TCRdb table, and some are missing; sequencing was by immunoSEQ multiplex PCR. The sample consists of 150,000 to 200,000 clones, about nine tenths of them appearing once. CDR3 length: 12 amino acids. With 3 bases removed from V and 2 bases from J, the gap between germline ends came to 2 bases. Germline V gene sequence: CDR1 SEHNR, CDR2 FQNEAQ (reference sequence). The receptor comes from an adult in good health. The sequences come from peripheral blood, collected on day 0 of AZD1222 vaccination. The chain links TRBV7-9 to TRBJ1-3; D remains ambiguous. This CDR3 reads CASSFTGNTIYF. As DNA, the CDR3 is TGTGCCAGCAGCTTCACTGGAAACACCATATATTTT.